The clone carrying this T cell receptor (beta chain) appeared a few times. This specimen includes other DNA sequences encoding the same CDR3. As processed by the authors: Estimation of nucleated cell counts relied on the amplification of reference gene primers. Profiled with immunoSEQ multiplex PCR; TCRdb holds only in-frame clones, not every one. That table is the source of V, J and clone size, and D and trimming were worked out from the DNA. The table shows roughly 200,000 clones, with about 88% occurring only once. V lost 1 base and J 0 bases, leaving 7 bases between the germline ends. This CDR3 has 15 amino acids. CDR1 and CDR2 (germline): LNHNV, YYDKDF (reference sequence). The age range of participants was 18 to 89 years, with residence in about two dozen US areas. Exposed volunteers were people who met a COVID-19 case within 2 weeks before study entry. This sample is part of a study of blood T cell repertoires in COVID-19.

Sequencing input: PBMCs or T cells enriched from blood (not recorded which). The clonotype was recovered from a woman in her thirties who had been exposed to COVID-19. The chain is built from TRBV15 and TRBJ1-3, with D perhaps TRBD1 (5 bases). CDR3 in DNA: TGTGCCACCAGCAGAGGTGGGGCCTCTGGAAACACCATATATTTT. Translated, it gives CATSRGGASGNTIYF.